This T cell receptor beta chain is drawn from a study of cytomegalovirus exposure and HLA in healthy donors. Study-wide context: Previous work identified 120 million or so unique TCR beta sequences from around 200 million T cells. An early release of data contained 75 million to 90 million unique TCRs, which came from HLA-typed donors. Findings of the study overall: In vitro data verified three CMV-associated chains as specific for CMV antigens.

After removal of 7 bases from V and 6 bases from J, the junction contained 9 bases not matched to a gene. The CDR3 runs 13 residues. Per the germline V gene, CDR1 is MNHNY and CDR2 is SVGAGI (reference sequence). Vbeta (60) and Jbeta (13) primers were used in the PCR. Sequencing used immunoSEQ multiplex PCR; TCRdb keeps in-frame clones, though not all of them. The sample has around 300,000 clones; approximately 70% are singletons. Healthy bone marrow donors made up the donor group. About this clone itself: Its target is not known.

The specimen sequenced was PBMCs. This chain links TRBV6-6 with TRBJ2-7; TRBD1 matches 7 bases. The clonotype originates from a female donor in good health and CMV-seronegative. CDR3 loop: CASNTGQRGEQYF. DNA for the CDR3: TGTGCCAGCAACACGGGACAGAGGGGCGAGCAGTACTTC.